These 5 T cell receptor beta chains were all obtained from the same sample, sequenced in a study of beta chain features in type 1 diabetes. Since all of the isolated RNA was reverse transcribed, expressed TCRB transcripts were what got sequenced. Clones were read by immunoSEQ multiplex PCR, and TCRdb kept only the in-frame ones, dropping some. The table has 60,000 or so clones, roughly 60% seen once; the top ten hold 2% to 2.5%. The sample consisted of Tregs from blood. The receptors here all came from a woman aged 18-29 years in good health.

The J gene is TRBJ2-1, the V gene TRBV12-5; D possibly corresponds to TRBD2 (5 bases). Germline lookup yields CDR1 LGHNT and CDR2 FRNRAP. The CDR3 has 18 residues. V lost 0 bases, J lost 0 bases, and 15 bases lay in between. This chain's CDR3 is CASGLVPETLASYNEQFF. In DNA, the CDR3 is TGTGCTAGTGGTTTGGTCCCCGAAACCCTAGCCTCCTACAATGAGCAGTTCTTC.

In nucleotides, the CDR3 is TGTGCCAGCAGCTTGGGGGCCGGTAGACAGCCCCAGCATTTT. Amino acid sequence: CASSLGAGRQPQHF. The chain recombines TRBV5-6 with TRBJ1-5; D uncertain. The length of the CDR3 is 14 residues. V was clipped by 0 bases and J by 7 bases, with 11 bases between them. Germline V gives CDR1 SGHDT, CDR2 YYEEEE.

The CDR3 DNA reads TGTGCCAGCAGCTCCAACTACAATGAGCAGTTCTTC. It yields the protein CASSSNYNEQFF. The V call is TRBV13, the J call TRBJ2-1; no reliable D call. Germline V gives CDR1 PRHDT, CDR2 FYEKMQ (reference sequence). The length of the CDR3 is 12 residues. Trimming took off 4 bases at V and 3 bases at J, with 4 bases between the two ends.

This clone showed up just a few times. The same CDR3 also results from other DNA sequences found in this sample. The chain recombines TRBV10-3 with TRBJ2-3; a possible D gene is TRBD2 (6 bases). Trimming took 4 bases from V and 1 from J, leaving 9 bases between them. The CDR3 has 14 residues. Germline V gene lookup returns CDR1 ENHRY and CDR2 SYGVKD. In nucleotides, the CDR3 is TGTGCCATCAGTGCGGGAGCGGGCACAGATACGCAGTATTTT. As protein: CAISAGAGTDTQYF.

The CDR3 reads CAIMPSAGANYGYTF. DNA for the CDR3: TGTGCCATCATGCCCTCGGCAGGCGCTAACTATGGCTACACCTTC. The chain uses TRBV10-3 and TRBJ1-2; D unresolved. Germline V CDR1 and CDR2: ENHRY, SYGVKD. There are 15 residues in the CDR3. The germline V and J ends were trimmed by 7 bases and 0 bases, with 15 bases remaining between them.